The rows below give T cell receptor beta chains drawn from one sample of a study of cytomegalovirus exposure and HLA in healthy donors. TCRdb keeps only in-frame clones here, not all; method: immunoSEQ multiplex PCR. The repertoire holds approximately 71,000 clones, with 60% to 80% as singletons. The material sequenced was PBMCs. The source is a woman between 40 and 50 years old in good health and CMV-seropositive. Each CDR3 is given with its conserved first and last residue. The D gene is left open where the match is weak. For some rows the clone size is stated as once, few or many, or as a class when expanded; others skip it.

V gene	D gene	clone size	J gene	CDR3 protein	CDR3 DNA
TRBV9	.	.	TRBJ1-6	CASSASGGSYNSPLHF	TGTGCCAGCAGCGCCAGCGGGGGTTCCTATAATTCACCCCTCCACTTT
TRBV5-6	TRBD2	once	TRBJ2-3	CASSPPGGDTQYF	TGTGCCAGCAGCCCCCCGGGGGGAGATACGCAGTATTTT
TRBV5-6	.	.	TRBJ1-4	CASSFWGDEKLFF	TGTGCCAGCAGCTTCTGGGGGGATGAAAAACTGTTTTTT
TRBV7-3	TRBD2	.	TRBJ2-5	CASSAQAGGEETQYF	TGTGCCAGCAGCGCACAAGCGGGGGGAGAAGAGACCCAGTACTTC
TRBV5-8	.	few	TRBJ1-2	CASSPGTANYGYTF	TGTGCCAGCAGCCCCGGGACTGCAAACTATGGCTACACCTTC
TRBV5-6	.	.	TRBJ1-1	CASSLDVEGWGTEAFF	TGTGCCAGCAGCCTCGACGTCGAGGGATGGGGCACTGAAGCTTTCTTT
TRBV9	TRBD2	.	TRBJ2-3	CASSLRTSLRDTQYF	TGTGCCAGCAGCCTCCGGACTAGCCTGAGAGATACGCAGTATTTT
TRBV5-1	.	.	TRBJ1-4	CASSAGTNEKLFF	TGCGCCAGCAGCGCAGGGACTAATGAAAAACTGTTTTTT
TRBV6-6	.	.	TRBJ1-2	CASSYSKGNYGYTF	TGTGCCAGCAGTTACTCCAAGGGGAACTATGGCTACACCTTC
TRBV5-1	TRBD2	once	TRBJ2-1	CASSWGLAAHNEQFF	TGCGCCAGCAGCTGGGGACTAGCGGCCCACAATGAGCAGTTCTTC
TRBV18	.	.	TRBJ2-2	CASSPTYGVTGELFF	TGTGCCAGCTCACCCACATACGGGGTCACCGGGGAGCTGTTTTTT
TRBV14	.	.	TRBJ1-5	CASSQGTNQPQHF	TGTGCCAGCAGCCAAGGGACAAATCAGCCCCAGCATTTT
TRBV2	TRBD2	.	TRBJ2-3	CASSPRTSGVTQYF	TGTGCCAGCAGTCCCCGGACTAGCGGGGTTACGCAGTATTTT
TRBV18	TRBD2	.	TRBJ2-1	CASSPPGLADYNEQFF	TGTGCCAGCTCACCACCGGGACTAGCGGACTACAATGAGCAGTTCTTC
TRBV12-5	.	.	TRBJ1-2	CASGLRVQGGYTF	TGTGCTAGTGGTTTGAGAGTACAGGGTGGCTACACCTTC
TRBV27	TRBD2	.	TRBJ2-7	CASSPSGGAVVYEQYF	TGTGCCAGCAGTCCTAGCGGGGGGGCCGTAGTTTACGAGCAGTACTTC
TRBV5-1	TRBD1	.	TRBJ1-2	CASRLGTGDYGYTF	TGCGCCAGCAGACTTGGGACAGGTGACTATGGCTACACCTTC
TRBV7-6	TRBD1	.	TRBJ1-6	CASSSRTGDNSPLHF	TGTGCCAGCAGCTCAAGGACAGGGGATAATTCACCCCTCCACTTT
TRBV5-1	TRBD2	.	TRBJ2-5	CASSFSGTSPQETQYF	TGCGCCAGCAGCTTCTCCGGGACTAGTCCCCAAGAGACCCAGTACTTC
TRBV5-8	.	.	TRBJ1-2	CASSLYGYTF	TGTGCCAGCAGCCTGTATGGCTACACCTTC
TRBV2	.	.	TRBJ1-2	CASRKSAGDYGYTF	TGTGCCAGCCGTAAGTCCGCTGGAGACTATGGCTACACCTTC
TRBV19	TRBD1	few	TRBJ1-6	CASSMTGVPYNSPLHF	TGTGCCAGTAGCATGACAGGGGTGCCCTATAATTCACCCCTCCACTTT
TRBV5-8	.	few	TRBJ1-5	CASSHRGGLNQPQHF	TGTGCCAGCAGCCACCGAGGGGGTCTCAATCAGCCCCAGCATTTT
TRBV11-3	.	.	TRBJ1-1	CASSSGRYPEAFF	TGTGCCAGCAGCTCCGGGAGGTACCCTGAAGCTTTCTTT
TRBV5-1	.	.	TRBJ2-7	CASSLDGGAGEQYF	TGCGCCAGCAGCTTGGATGGAGGGGCGGGCGAGCAGTACTTC
TRBV5-1	TRBD1	.	TRBJ1-2	CASSFRDRGYGYTF	TGCGCCAGCAGCTTCCGGGACAGGGGGTATGGCTACACCTTC
TRBV4-1	.	.	TRBJ2-6	CASSFGGPGANVLTF	TGCGCCAGCAGTTTCGGCGGGCCTGGGGCCAACGTCCTGACTTTC